These 8 T cell receptor beta chains came from one sample sequenced in a study of cytomegalovirus exposure and HLA in healthy donors. Profiling relied on immunoSEQ multiplex PCR, and the TCRdb table lists in-frame clones only, not all of them. The sample has some 71,000 clones, 85% to 95% seen once. Sequencing used PBMCs. The receptors here all came from a woman aged 18-29 years in good health and CMV-seronegative.

The V and J genes are TRBV9 and TRBJ2-7; 10 bases are a match to TRBD2. CDR3 size: 14 residues. The V and J ends lost 1 base and 5 bases, in that order; junction bases with no gene match: 3. The V gene's germline CDR1 is SGDLS and CDR2 YYNGEE. The CDR3 spells CASSVLAGAHEQYF. The DNA of the CDR3 is TGTGCCAGCAGCGTACTAGCGGGAGCCCACGAGCAGTACTTC. Filled out from reference TRBV9 and TRBJ2-7, the complete variable domain reads DSGVTQTPKHLITATGQRVTLRCSPRSGDLSVYWYQQSLDQGLQFLIQYYNGEERAKGNILERFSAQQFPDLHSELNLSSLELGDSALYFCASSVLAGAHEQYFGPGTRLTVT.

The genes are TRBV5-4 and TRBJ2-1; TRBD2 aligns across 12 bases. Per germline, CDR1 SGHNT and CDR2 YYREEE (reference sequence). V shed 0 bases and J 6 bases; nucleotides not matched to a gene: 7. This CDR3 has 17 residues. The CDR3 region is CASSLASGRVSVNEQFF. For the CDR3, the DNA is TGTGCCAGCAGCTTGGCTAGCGGGAGGGTTAGTGTCAATGAGCAGTTCTTC.

This chain connects TRBV7-2 to TRBJ2-4; 9 bases map to TRBD2. The CDR3 is 16 residues long. Germline values: CDR1 SGHTA, CDR2 FQGNSA. V was clipped by 5 bases and J by 8 bases; unmatched bases: 13. CDR3 DNA sequence: TGTGCCAGCAGCCCCACCGCTTGGCGGGGGGGGGACATTCAGTACTTC. Encoded protein: CASSPTAWRGGDIQYF.

This chain links TRBV7-6 with TRBJ2-7; 14 nucleotides align to TRBD2. There are 16 residues in the CDR3. The germline gives CDR1 SGHVS, CDR2 FNYEAQ. V was clipped by 5 bases and J by 4 bases; unmatched bases: 7. CDR3 sequence (DNA): TGTGCCAGCAGCCTGGGGACTAGCGGGGGCCTTTACGAGCAGTACTTC. It encodes CASSLGTSGGLYEQYF.

The chain carries TRBV15 and TRBJ2-7; 7 positions match TRBD2. CDR3 length: 13 amino acids. Germline CDR1 LNHNV, CDR2 YYDKDF (reference sequence). Trimming took 4 bases from V and 6 from J; bases not matched to a gene: 6. CDR3 nucleotides: TGTGCCACCAGCACCGGGACTACACCCGAGCAGTACTTC. This codes for CATSTGTTPEQYF.

The chain uses TRBV9 and TRBJ1-5, with D possibly TRBD1 on 5 matching bases. The CDR3 sequence is 15 residues long. Germline V gene lookup returns CDR1 SGDLS and CDR2 YYNGEE. V lost 3 bases and J lost 1, with 11 bases in between. This CDR3 is CASSARDGSNQPQHF. The CDR3 DNA is TGTGCCAGCAGCGCGCGGGACGGAAGCAATCAGCCCCAGCATTTT.

DNA for the CDR3: TGCGCCAGCAGTGCAGGGGACACTGAAGCTTTCTTT. Encoded protein: CASSAGDTEAFF. The chain couples TRBV10-1 to TRBJ1-1, with D perhaps matching TRBD1 (6 bases). V lost 4 bases, J lost 3 bases, and 6 bases lay in between. The CDR3 length is 12 residues. Per germline, CDR1 WNHNN and CDR2 SYGVQD (reference sequence).

The chain is built from TRBV19 and TRBJ1-2; TRBD1 is a possible D gene (5 bases). The CDR3 has 13 amino acids. V was cut by 7 bases and J by 6 bases, with 15 bases left in between. Germline V gene data show CDR1 as LNHDA and CDR2 as SQIVND (reference sequence). The CDR3 nucleotides are TGTGCCAGTAACGACAACGTAGGGGATGGCTACACCTTC. Translation: CASNDNVGDGYTF.